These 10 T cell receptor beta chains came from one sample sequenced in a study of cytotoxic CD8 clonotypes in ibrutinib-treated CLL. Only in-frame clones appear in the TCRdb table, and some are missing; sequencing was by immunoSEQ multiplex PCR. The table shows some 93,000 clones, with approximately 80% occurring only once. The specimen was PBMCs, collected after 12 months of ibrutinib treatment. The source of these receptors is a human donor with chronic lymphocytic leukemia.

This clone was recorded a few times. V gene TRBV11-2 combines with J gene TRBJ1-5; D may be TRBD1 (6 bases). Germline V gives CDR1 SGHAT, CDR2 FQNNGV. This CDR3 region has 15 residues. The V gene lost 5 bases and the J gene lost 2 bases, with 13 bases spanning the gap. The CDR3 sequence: CASSRGGGGNQPQHF. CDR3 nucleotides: TGTGCCAGCAGCCGAGGGGGGGGAGGCAATCAGCCCCAGCATTTT.

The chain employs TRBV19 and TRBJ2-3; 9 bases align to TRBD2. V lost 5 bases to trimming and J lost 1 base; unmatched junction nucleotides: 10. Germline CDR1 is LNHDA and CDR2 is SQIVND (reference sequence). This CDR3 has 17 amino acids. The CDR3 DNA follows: TGTGCCAGTAGTCGTGGCGGGAGGGGGGATGGCACAGATACGCAGTATTTT. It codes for CASSRGGRGDGTDTQYF. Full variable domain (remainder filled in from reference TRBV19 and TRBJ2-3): DGGITQSPKYLFRKEGQNVTLSCEQNLNHDAMYWYRQDPGQGLRLIYYSQIVNDFQKGDIAEGYSVSREKKESFPLTVTSAQKNPTAFYLCASSRGGRGDGTDTQYFGPGTRLTVL.

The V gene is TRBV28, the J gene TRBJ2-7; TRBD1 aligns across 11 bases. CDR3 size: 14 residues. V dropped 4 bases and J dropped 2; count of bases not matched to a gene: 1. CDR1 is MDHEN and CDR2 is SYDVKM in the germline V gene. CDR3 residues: CASSWTGGPYEQYF. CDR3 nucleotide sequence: TGTGCCAGCAGTTGGACAGGGGGCCCCTACGAGCAGTACTTC.

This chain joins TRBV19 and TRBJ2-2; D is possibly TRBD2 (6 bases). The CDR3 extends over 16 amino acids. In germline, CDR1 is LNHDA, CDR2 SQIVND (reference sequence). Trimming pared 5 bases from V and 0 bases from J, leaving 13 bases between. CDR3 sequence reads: CASSAERGTNTGELFF. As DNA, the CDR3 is TGTGCCAGTAGTGCCGAACGGGGGACGAACACCGGGGAGCTGTTTTTT.

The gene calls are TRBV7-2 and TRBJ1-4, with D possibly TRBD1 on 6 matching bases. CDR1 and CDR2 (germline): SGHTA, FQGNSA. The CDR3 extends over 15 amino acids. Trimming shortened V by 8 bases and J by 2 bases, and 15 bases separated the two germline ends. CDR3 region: CASGRGGLTNEKLFF. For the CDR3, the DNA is TGTGCCAGCGGCAGAGGGGGATTGACTAATGAAAAACTGTTTTTT. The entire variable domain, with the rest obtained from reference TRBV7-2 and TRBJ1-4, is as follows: GAGVSQSPSNKVTEKGKDVELRCDPISGHTALYWYRQSLGQGLEFLIYFQGNSAPDKSGLPSDRFSAERTGGSVSTLTIQRTQQEDSAVYLCASGRGGLTNEKLFFGSGTQLSVL.

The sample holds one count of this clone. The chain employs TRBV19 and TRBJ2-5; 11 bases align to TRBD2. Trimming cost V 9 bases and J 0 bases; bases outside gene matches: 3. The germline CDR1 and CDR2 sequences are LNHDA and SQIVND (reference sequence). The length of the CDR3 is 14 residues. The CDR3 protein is CASASGGYQETQYF. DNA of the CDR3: TGTGCCAGCGCTAGCGGGGGGTACCAAGAGACCCAGTACTTC. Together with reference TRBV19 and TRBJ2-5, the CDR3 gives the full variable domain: DGGITQSPKYLFRKEGQNVTLSCEQNLNHDAMYWYRQDPGQGLRLIYYSQIVNDFQKGDIAEGYSVSREKKESFPLTVTSAQKNPTAFYLCASASGGYQETQYFGPGTRLLVL.

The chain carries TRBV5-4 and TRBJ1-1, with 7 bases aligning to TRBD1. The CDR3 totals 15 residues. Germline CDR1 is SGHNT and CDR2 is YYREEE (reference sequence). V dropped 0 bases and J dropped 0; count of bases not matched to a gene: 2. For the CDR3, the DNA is TGTGCCAGCAGCTTGGCAGGGGGTTTGAACACTGAAGCTTTCTTT. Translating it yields CASSLAGGLNTEAFF.

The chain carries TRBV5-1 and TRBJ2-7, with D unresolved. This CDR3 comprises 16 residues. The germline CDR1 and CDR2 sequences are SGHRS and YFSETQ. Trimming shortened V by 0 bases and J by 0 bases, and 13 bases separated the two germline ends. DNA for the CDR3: TGCGCCAGCAGCTTGGAGCTGGGTCCAAGCTCCTACGAGCAGTACTTC. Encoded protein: CASSLELGPSSYEQYF.

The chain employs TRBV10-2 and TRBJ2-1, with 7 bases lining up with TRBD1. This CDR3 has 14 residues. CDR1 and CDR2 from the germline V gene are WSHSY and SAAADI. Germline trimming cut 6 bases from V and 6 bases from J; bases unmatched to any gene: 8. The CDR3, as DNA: TGCGCCAGCAGCCTTAGGACAGGACTCAATGAGCAGTTCTTC. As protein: CASSLRTGLNEQFF.

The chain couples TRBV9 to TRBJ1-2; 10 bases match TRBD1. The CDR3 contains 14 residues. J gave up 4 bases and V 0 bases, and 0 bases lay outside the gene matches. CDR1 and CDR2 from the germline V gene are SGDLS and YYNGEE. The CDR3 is CASSVGQGAYGYTF. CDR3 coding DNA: TGTGCCAGCAGCGTAGGACAGGGGGCCTATGGCTACACCTTC.